This TCR beta chain was sequenced during a study of vaccination and CD4 T cells after COVID-19 (dated by TCRdb to between 2021 and 2022). About the full investigation: Every convalescent patient had a positive nasal swab PCR test for SARS-CoV-2, with mild disease in roughly nine patients and severe disease in one. Overlapping spike peptide pools from SARS-CoV-2 and from the common cold coronaviruses HCoV-NL63, HCoV-OC43 and HCoV-229E were used as culture stimuli. In 10 COVID-19 convalescent patients and 4 infection-naive healthy vaccine recipients, the spike-specific CD4+ TCR repertoire before mRNA vaccination was compared with the repertoire after mRNA vaccination. Post-COVID blood samples were collected from convalescent patients a median of about 92 days after diagnosis, with a range of about 35 to 180 days. The time from the second vaccine dose to post-vaccine blood sampling had a median of roughly 77 days and ranged from roughly 12 to 250 days. Each participant got two doses of either the Pfizer-BioNTech BNT162b2 vaccine (n=8) or the Moderna mRNA-1273 vaccine (n=2). Control cultures used a CEFX viral epitope pool as positive control, an HIV-1 Nef peptide pool as negative control, or no peptide. The convalescent cohort comprised six males and four females, including two Hispanic individuals, seven Caucasians, two Asians and one multiracial person. The research as a whole found: An increase in the median number of SARS-CoV-2-reactive clonotypes from approximately 21 after infection to some 40 after vaccination was observed, but the change was not found to be significant. In convalescent patients, nearly all vaccine-specific clones (304 of 307) were found to be mono-reactive for SARS-CoV-2 spike rather than cross-reactive with common cold coronaviruses. The number of convalescent patients in the study was relatively small, and the study did not examine early timepoints following natural infection. Among the post-vaccine SARS-CoV-2-reactive clones in convalescent patients, a median approximately 90% showed up only after vaccination, which suggests vaccine-specific priming.

V and J are trimmed by 6 bases and 0 bases, and the gene matches miss 3 bases of the junction. CDR1 SGHNT and CDR2 YENEEA are derived from the germline V gene. The CDR3 starts with the cysteine, ends with the phenylalanine, and has 14 residues. Only the CDR3 DNA is retained, 42 bases long and in frame from the first base. The library was generated by PCR. At the Johns Hopkins FTIC core, DNA from the cultured CD4+ T cells underwent TCR sequencing with the Oncomine TCR Beta short-read assay. Genomic DNA was extracted from the cultured CD4+ T cells with the QIAamp micro DNA kit. The Oncomine TCR Beta libraries from cultured CD4+ T cells were pooled using unique dual indexes and then sequenced on an Illumina iSeq 100. Regarding the original processing steps: Non-productive sequences were removed, and CDR3s that did not start with C, did not end with F or W, or were shorter than 7 amino acids were discarded. The MANAFEST web application identified antigen-specific clonotypes by comparing peptide-stimulated wells against reference wells and other culture wells. To be called positive, a clone needed an FDR below 0.05, an odds ratio above 5, and a productive frequency above 0.1% in at least two of three replicate wells. Cross-reactive clonotypes were defined as significantly expanded in both SARS-CoV-2 spike wells and at least one common cold coronavirus spike condition. CDR3 homology was assessed with Levenshtein distances (stringdist) and unrooted phylogenetic trees (ape) in R version 3.6.1. The public reads were run again by TCRdb, first through fastp at Q25 and then through MiXCR, and only productive beta chains were kept. Each CDR3 protein appears once, grouped with its most common genes and DNA. What appears here as the V and J calls and clone size reflects TCRdb's work, not the paper's. The sample has around 13,000 distinct CDR3 sequences on record, about 25% of them singletons. Approximately 8% of the sample goes to the ten largest clones.

On this clonotype: Its target antigen remains unknown. No base quality information exists; no much larger clone differs at one position.

What the treatment or condition label conveys for this sample: roughly 10-day PBMC culture with coronavirus spike peptide pools or control peptides (ViraFEST assay). The study used the ViraFEST assay, which expanded antigen-specific T cells with peptide pools and then identified expanded clonotypes by TCR sequencing. The convalescent patients' positive SARS-CoV-2 PCR tests were from March to December 2020, which was before the Alpha, Beta and Delta variants emerged in the United States. Each well held 2.1 million or so PBMCs cultured in IMDM containing approximately 5% human AB serum and around 10 IU/ml IL-2, with roughly 10 ug/ml peptide pools added. On days 3 and 7, half of the culture medium was replaced with fresh IL-2-containing medium. After 10 days of culture, CD4+ T cells were isolated by negative selection with the EasySep CD4+ T cell isolation kit. Ficoll-Paque Plus gradient centrifugation was used to isolate PBMCs from whole blood, and the isolated PBMCs were then either used fresh or cryopreserved at -140C. Each culture condition was generally run in triplicate wells.

The V and J genes are TRBV11-3 and TRBJ2-7, with 9 middle bases fitting TRBD1. This TCR came from a human donor who had recovered from COVID-19. Sequences were obtained from CD4+ T cells from blood, cultured in vitro. The DNA sequence is as follows: TGTGCCAGCAGGCGGGACAGGGCCTCCTACGAGCAGTACTTC. This yields the protein CASRRDRASYEQYF.